Listed below are T cell receptor beta chains from one sample, sequenced in a study of T cells in Graves' hyperthyroidism and ophthalmopathy. TCRdb processed the multiplex PCR reads anew with MiXCR; each CDR3 protein has one entry. Of about 560,000 distinct CDR3 sequences listed, around 17% are singletons. The sequencing sample was made of blood. These receptors all stem from a woman under 30 with Graves' hyperthyroidism. The CDR3 runs from the conserved cysteine through the conserved F or W. The order of the fields is J gene, clone size, V gene, CDR3 length, D gene, CDR3 DNA, CDR3 protein. A D gene is named only where the DNA matches it firmly. The listing skips clone size in some rows; elsewhere it reads once, few, many or a size class.

>TRBJ2-1|NA|TRBV3-1|15|NA
TGTGCCAGCAGCCTTGACGCGCCCTCCTACAATGAGCAGTTCTTC
CASSLDAPSYNEQFF
>TRBJ2-4|many|TRBV28|17|TRBD1
TGTGCCAGCAGCACACCGGGACAGGGGCAAGCCAAAAACATTCAGTACTTC
CASSTPGQGQAKNIQYF
>TRBJ2-1|many|TRBV11-2|14|NA
TGTGCCAGCAGCTTGCACAGGGCAGGAGATGAGCAGTTCTTC
CASSLHRAGDEQFF
>TRBJ2-6|NA|TRBV28|15|NA
TGTGCCAGCAGCCTGGGGGACTCTGGGGCCAACGTCCTGACTTTC
CASSLGDSGANVLTF
>TRBJ2-3|NA|TRBV6-2/TRBV6-3|12|NA
TGTACCAGCAGTCGTCAGGCTGATACGCAGTATTTT
CTSSRQADTQYF
>TRBJ2-5|few|TRBV28|15|NA
TGTGCCAGCAGTTTTTGGGCAGGGTCCTCAGAGACCCAGTACTTC
CASSFWAGSSETQYF
>TRBJ2-5|many|TRBV11-1|15|NA
TGTGCCAGCAGCTTCAAATGGGACGGCCAAGAGACCCAGTACTTC
CASSFKWDGQETQYF
>TRBJ1-1|many|TRBV18|15|NA
TGTGCCAGCTCACCAACGGTTGTCACGAACACTGAAGCTTTCTTT
CASSPTVVTNTEAFF
>TRBJ1-2|few|TRBV19|14|NA
TGTGCCAGTAGTATTTCGGGCTTCTCCTATGGCTACACCTTC
CASSISGFSYGYTF
>TRBJ2-7|many|TRBV24-1|12|TRBD1
TGTGCCACCGGACAGGGGATTTACGAGCAGTACTTC
CATGQGIYEQYF
>TRBJ2-7|NA|TRBV18|15|NA
TGTGCCAGCTCACGAAAGGACATCCAACCCCCCGAGCGGTACTTC
CASSRKDIQPPERYF
>TRBJ2-5|once|TRBV5-1|16|NA
TGCGCCAGCAGCTTGGCGACAGAGTGGAGTAAAGAGACCCAGTACTTC
CASSLATEWSKETQYF
>TRBJ1-1|few|TRBV10-3|15|TRBD1
TGTGCCATCAGTGAGCCCACAGGGGCGAACACTGAAGCTTTCTTT
CAISEPTGANTEAFF
>TRBJ1-3|many|TRBV6-6|15|NA
TGTGCCAGCAGTTACGACTGGGGGACTGGAAACACCATATATTTT
CASSYDWGTGNTIYF
>TRBJ2-3|few|TRBV19|15|NA
TGTGCCAGTCGACCGGGACAATTTGGCACAGATACGCAGTATTTT
CASRPGQFGTDTQYF
>TRBJ2-1|few|TRBV9|16|NA
TGTGCCAGCAGCGTAGGTGCGAGACAGCGAAACAATGAGCAGTTCTTC
CASSVGARQRNNEQFF
>TRBJ2-6|NA|TRBV10-3|13|NA
TGTGCCATGGGGAACTCTGGGGCCAACGTCCTGACTTTC
CAMGNSGANVLTF
>TRBJ1-5|many|TRBV2|15|TRBD1
TGTGCCAGCAGTGAAGGGACAGGGGGCGGACAGCCCCAGCATTTT
CASSEGTGGGQPQHF
>TRBJ1-6|few|TRBV9|14|TRBD1
TGTGCCAGCAATTTAGGGGGCGGGAATTCACCCCTCCACTTT
CASNLGGGNSPLHF
>TRBJ2-7|many|TRBV19|14|TRBD2
TGTGCCAGTAGTACCGGGGACTACTCCTACGAGCAGTACTTC
CASSTGDYSYEQYF
>TRBJ2-3|many|TRBV14|15|NA
TGTGCCAGCAGTCCGGCCCGGAGGGAAGATGGTACGCAGTATTTT
CASSPARREDGTQYF
>TRBJ2-7|many|TRBV29-1|13|NA
TGCAGCGTTGCGGGAGAGACGGTTAGCGAGCAGTACTTC
CSVAGETVSEQYF
>TRBJ2-3|many|TRBV10-1|16|TRBD2
TGCGCCAGCAGTGTGACTAGCGGGGGTCACACAGATACGCAGTATTTT
CASSVTSGGHTDTQYF
>TRBJ2-7|many|TRBV27|13|NA
TGTGCCAGCAGTTTGGGGGAATGGTACGAGCAGTACTTC
CASSLGEWYEQYF
>TRBJ2-1|few|TRBV16|15|TRBD1
TGTGCCAGCAGCCAAACGGACAGGGGGGGCAATGAGCAGTTCTTC
CASSQTDRGGNEQFF
>TRBJ1-5|few|TRBV11-3|13|NA
TGTGCCAGCAGTGCGGGGGGCGGTCAGCCCCAGCATTTT
CASSAGGGQPQHF
>TRBJ1-2|NA|TRBV25-1|14|NA
TGTGCCAGCAGTGAGGGGCGACAGATCGTGGGCTACACCTTC
CASSEGRQIVGYTF
>TRBJ2-3|many|TRBV7-9|14|NA
TGTGCCAGCAGCTTAGATGGGGGCACAGATACGCAGTATTTT
CASSLDGGTDTQYF
>TRBJ1-2|NA|TRBV5-6|13|NA
TGTGCCAGCACCTTGGGGATCAACTATGGCTACACCTTC
CASTLGINYGYTF
>TRBJ2-1|many|TRBV7-2|14|TRBD2
TGTGCCAGCAGACTACTAGCGGGCCTCTATGAGCAGTTCTTC
CASRLLAGLYEQFF
>TRBJ2-1|many|TRBV20-1|14|NA
TGCAGTGCTAGTGAGGAGGGCCCCTACAATGAGCAGTTCTTC
CSASEEGPYNEQFF
>TRBJ1-1|NA|TRBV12-3/TRBV12-4|12|NA
TGTGCCAGCAGTTTGAGACGGGTTGAAGCTTTCTTT
CASSLRRVEAFF
>TRBJ2-6|few|TRBV12-3/TRBV12-4|15|NA
TGTGCCAGCCGGGACTGGGGGACTGGGGCCAACGTCCTGACTTTC
CASRDWGTGANVLTF
>TRBJ2-7|NA|TRBV9|13|NA
TGTGCCAGCAGCGTAGAATCTGGCATCGAGCAGTACTTC
CASSVESGIEQYF
>TRBJ1-4|NA|TRBV27|15|NA
TGTGCCAGCAGCCCCAGGGTTCCCCGCCTCGAAAAACTGTTTTTT
CASSPRVPRLEKLFF
>TRBJ1-2|few|TRBV7-2|12|NA
TGTGCCAGCAGCCCTGGGGGCGGTGGCTACACCTTC
CASSPGGGGYTF
>TRBJ2-7|NA|TRBV29-1|12|TRBD1
TGCAGCGTTGTGACAGGGGTCCACGAGCAGTACTTC
CSVVTGVHEQYF
>TRBJ2-5|many|TRBV2|12|NA
TGTGCCAGTTCCCAACTATGGGAGACCCAGTACTTC
CASSQLWETQYF
>TRBJ2-5|few|TRBV5-4|13|NA
TGTGCCAGCAGCCTGGCCCCTCCAGAGACCCAGTACTTC
CASSLAPPETQYF
>TRBJ1-1|many|TRBV28|14|NA
TGTGCCAGCAGAAACAACCGACAGCTCTCTGAAGCTTTCTTT
CASRNNRQLSEAFF
>TRBJ2-1|NA|TRBV10-3|17|NA
TGTGCCATCAGTGATACCGGACCCGGGGGTTCCTACAATGAGCAGTTCTTC
CAISDTGPGGSYNEQFF